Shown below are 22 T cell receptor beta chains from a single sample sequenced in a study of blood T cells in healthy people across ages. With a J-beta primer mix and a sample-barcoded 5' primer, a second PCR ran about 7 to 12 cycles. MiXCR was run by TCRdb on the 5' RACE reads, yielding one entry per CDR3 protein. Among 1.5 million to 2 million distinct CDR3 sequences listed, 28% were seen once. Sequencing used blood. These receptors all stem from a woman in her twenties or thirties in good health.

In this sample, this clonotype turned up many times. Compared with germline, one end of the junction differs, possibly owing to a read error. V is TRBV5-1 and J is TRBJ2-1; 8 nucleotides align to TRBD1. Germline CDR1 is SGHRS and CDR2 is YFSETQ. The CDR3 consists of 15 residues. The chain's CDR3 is CASSLGQVSYNEQFF. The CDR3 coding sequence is TGTGCCAGCAGCTTGGGACAGGTCTCCTACAATGAGCAGTTCTTC.

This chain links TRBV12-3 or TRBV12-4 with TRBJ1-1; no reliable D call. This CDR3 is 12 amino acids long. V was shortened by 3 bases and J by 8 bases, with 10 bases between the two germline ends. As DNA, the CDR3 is TGTGCCAGCAGTTTCAGGCTAAGGGAAGCTTTCTTT. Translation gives CASSFRLREAFF.

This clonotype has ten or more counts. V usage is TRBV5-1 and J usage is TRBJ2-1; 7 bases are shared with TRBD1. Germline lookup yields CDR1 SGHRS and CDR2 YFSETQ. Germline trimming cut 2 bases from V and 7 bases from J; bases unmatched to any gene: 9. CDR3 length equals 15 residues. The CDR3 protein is CASSFQQGSPNEQFF. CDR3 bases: TGCGCCAGCAGCTTCCAACAGGGGTCCCCTAATGAGCAGTTCTTC.

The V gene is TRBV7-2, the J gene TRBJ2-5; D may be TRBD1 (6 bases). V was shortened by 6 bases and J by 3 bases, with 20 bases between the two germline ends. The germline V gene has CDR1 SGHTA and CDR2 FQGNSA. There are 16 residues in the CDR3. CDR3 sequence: CASSSPPVGAEETQYF. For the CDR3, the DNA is TGTGCCAGCAGTTCTCCTCCCGTGGGGGCGGAAGAGACCCAGTACTTC.

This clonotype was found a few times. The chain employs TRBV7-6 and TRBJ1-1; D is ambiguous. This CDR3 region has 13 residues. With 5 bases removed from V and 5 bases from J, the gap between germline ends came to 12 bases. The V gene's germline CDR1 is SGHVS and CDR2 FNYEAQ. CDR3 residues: CASSETEATEAFF. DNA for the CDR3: TGTGCCAGCAGCGAGACGGAGGCGACTGAAGCTTTCTTT.

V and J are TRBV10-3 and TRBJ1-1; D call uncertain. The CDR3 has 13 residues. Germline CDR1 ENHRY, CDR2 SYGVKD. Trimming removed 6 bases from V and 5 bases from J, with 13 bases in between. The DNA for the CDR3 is TGTGCCATCAGGGCATCCCTAGGGACTGAAGCTTTCTTT. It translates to CAIRASLGTEAFF.

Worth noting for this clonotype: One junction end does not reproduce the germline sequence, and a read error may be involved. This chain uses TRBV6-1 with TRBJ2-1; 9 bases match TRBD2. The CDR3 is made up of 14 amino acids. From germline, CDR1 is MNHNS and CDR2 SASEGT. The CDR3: CASSGSSGTVERFF. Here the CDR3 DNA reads TGTGCCAGCAGTGGATCTAGCGGGACGGTAGAGCGGTTCTTC.

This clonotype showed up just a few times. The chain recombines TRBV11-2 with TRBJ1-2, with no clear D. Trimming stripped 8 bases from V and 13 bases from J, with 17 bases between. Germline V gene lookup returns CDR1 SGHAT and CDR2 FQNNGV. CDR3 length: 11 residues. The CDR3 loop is CASSKGPVITF. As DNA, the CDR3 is TGTGCCAGCTCCAAAGGGCCGGTAATCACCTTC.

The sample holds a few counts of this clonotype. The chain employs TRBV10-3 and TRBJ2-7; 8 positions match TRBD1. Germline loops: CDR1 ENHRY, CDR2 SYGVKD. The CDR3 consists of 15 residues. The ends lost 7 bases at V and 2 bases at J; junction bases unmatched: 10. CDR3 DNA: TGTGCCATCACCGAAAGGGGGACAGGACCCTACGAGCAGTACTTC. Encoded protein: CAITERGTGPYEQYF.

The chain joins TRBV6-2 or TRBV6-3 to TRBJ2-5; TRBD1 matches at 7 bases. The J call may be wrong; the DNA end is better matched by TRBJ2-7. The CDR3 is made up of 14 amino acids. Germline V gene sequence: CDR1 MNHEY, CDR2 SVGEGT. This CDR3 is CASRDSGTAYEQYF. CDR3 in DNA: TGTGCCAGCAGGGACTCCGGGACAGCTTACGAGCAGTACTTC.

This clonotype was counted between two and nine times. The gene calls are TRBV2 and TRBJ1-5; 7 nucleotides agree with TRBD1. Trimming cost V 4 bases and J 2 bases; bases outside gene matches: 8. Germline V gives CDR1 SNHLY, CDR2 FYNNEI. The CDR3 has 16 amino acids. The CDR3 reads CASSGRGGMRNQPQHF. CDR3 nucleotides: TGTGCCAGCAGTGGCCGAGGGGGCATGCGCAATCAGCCCCAGCATTTT. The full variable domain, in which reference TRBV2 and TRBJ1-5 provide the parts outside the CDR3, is EPEVTQTPSHQVTQMGQEVILRCVPISNHLYFYWYRQILGQKVEFLVSFYNNEISEKSEIFDDQFSVERPDGSNFTLKIRSTKLEDSAMYFCASSGRGGMRNQPQHFGDGTRLSIL.

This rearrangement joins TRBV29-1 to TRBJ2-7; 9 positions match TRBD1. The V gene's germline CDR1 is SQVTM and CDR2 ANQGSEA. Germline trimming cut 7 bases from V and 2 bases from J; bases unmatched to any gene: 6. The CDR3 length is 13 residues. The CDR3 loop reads CSAATGGTYEQYF. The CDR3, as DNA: TGCAGCGCCGCGACAGGGGGGACCTACGAGCAGTACTTC.

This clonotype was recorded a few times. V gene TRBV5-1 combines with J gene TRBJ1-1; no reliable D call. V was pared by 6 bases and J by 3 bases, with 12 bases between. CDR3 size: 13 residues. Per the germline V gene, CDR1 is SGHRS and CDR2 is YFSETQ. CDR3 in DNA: TGCGCCAGCACGACGGGTGGTTACACTGAAGCTTTCTTT. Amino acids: CASTTGGYTEAFF. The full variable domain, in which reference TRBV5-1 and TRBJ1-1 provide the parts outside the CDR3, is KAGVTQTPRYLIKTRGQQVTLSCSPISGHRSVSWYQQTPGQGLQFLFEYFSETQRNKGNFPGRFSGRQFSNSRSEMNVSTLELGDSALYLCASTTGGYTEAFFGQGTRLTVV.

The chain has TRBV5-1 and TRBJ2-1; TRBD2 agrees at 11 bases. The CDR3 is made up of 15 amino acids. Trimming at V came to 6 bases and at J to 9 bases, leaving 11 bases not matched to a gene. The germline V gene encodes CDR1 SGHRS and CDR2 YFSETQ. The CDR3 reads CASNKLAGDLGEQFF. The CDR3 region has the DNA TGCGCCAGCAACAAACTAGCGGGAGACCTAGGTGAGCAGTTCTTC.

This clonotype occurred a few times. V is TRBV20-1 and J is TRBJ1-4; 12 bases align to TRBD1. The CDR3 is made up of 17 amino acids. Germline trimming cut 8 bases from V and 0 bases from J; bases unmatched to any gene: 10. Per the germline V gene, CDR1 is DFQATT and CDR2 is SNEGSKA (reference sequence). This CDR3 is CSPLRDRGHATNEKLFF. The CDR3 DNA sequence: TGCAGTCCCTTACGGGACAGGGGGCACGCAACTAATGAAAAACTGTTTTTT.

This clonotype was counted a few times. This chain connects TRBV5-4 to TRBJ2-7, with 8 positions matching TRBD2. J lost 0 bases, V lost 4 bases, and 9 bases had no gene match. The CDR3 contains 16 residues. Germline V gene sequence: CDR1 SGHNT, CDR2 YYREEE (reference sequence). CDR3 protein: CASSLQGGGYSYEQYF. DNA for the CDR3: TGTGCCAGCAGCCTCCAGGGCGGGGGGTACTCCTACGAGCAGTACTTC.

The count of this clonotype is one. As DNA, the CDR3 is TGTGCCAGCAGTGAGGGCAGAAACATTCAGTACTTC. This codes for CASSEGRNIQYF. The rearrangement uses TRBV2 and TRBJ2-4; D is undetermined. V lost 3 bases to trimming and J lost 6 bases, with 6 bases between them. CDR3 length: 12 amino acids. Germline lookup yields CDR1 SNHLY and CDR2 FYNNEI. Supplemented by reference TRBV2 and TRBJ2-4, the full variable domain reads EPEVTQTPSHQVTQMGQEVILRCVPISNHLYFYWYRQILGQKVEFLVSFYNNEISEKSEIFDDQFSVERPDGSNFTLKIRSTKLEDSAMYFCASSEGRNIQYFGAGTRLSVL.

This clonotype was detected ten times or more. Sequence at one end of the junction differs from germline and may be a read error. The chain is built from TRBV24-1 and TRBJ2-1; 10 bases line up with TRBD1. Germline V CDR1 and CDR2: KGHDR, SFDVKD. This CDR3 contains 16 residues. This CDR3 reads CATSDLTGGAYSEQFF. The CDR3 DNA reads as TGTGCCACCAGTGACCTGACAGGGGGCGCGTACAGTGAGCAGTTCTTC.

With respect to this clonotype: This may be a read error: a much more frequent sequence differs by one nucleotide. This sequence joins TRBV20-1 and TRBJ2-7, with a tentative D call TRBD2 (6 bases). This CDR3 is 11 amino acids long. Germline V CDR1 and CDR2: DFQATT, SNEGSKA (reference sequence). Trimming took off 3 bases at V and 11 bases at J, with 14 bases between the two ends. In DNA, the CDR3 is TGCAGTGCTAGTTTCACGGGAGTTAAGTACTTC. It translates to CSASFTGVKYF.

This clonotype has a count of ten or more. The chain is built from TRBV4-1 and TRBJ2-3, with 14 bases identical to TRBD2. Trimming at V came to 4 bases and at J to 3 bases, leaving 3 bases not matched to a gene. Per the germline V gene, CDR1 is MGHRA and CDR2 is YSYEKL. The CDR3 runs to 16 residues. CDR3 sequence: CASSRGLAGGTDTQYF. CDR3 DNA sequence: TGCGCCAGCAGCCGCGGACTAGCGGGAGGAACAGATACGCAGTATTTT.

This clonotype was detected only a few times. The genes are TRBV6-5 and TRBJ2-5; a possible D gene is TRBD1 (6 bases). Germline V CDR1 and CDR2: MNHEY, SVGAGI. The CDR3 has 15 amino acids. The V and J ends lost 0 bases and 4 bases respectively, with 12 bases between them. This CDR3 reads CASSYSTTGSETQYF. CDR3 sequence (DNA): TGTGCCAGCAGTTACTCAACGACAGGCTCAGAGACCCAGTACTTC.

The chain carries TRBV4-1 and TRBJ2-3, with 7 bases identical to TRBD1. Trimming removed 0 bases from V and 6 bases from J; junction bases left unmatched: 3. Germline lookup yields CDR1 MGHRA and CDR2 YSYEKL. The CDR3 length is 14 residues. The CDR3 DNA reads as TGCGCCAGCAGCCAAGATGAGGGGGCGGATACGCAGTATTTT. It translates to CASSQDEGADTQYF.